Listed here are 25 T cell receptor beta chains from one sample, sequenced in a study of yellow fever vaccine responses in identical twins. TCRdb re-called the RT-PCR reads through MiXCR, storing one row per CDR3 protein. The sample includes 12,000 or so distinct CDR3 sequences, roughly four fifths of them seen just once. The source was T cells from blood (PBMCs), unsorted or a sorted subset (not recorded which), collected before or after yellow fever vaccination (not recorded which). The receptors here all came from a woman aged 18-30 years who received the yellow fever vaccine.

This chain links TRBV7-2 with TRBJ2-1, with D possibly being TRBD1 (5 bases). CDR1 is SGHTA and CDR2 is FQGNSA in the germline V gene. The V end was cut by 0 bases, the J end by 4 bases, with 10 bases between. This CDR3 region has 15 residues. Written as DNA, the CDR3 is TGTGCCAGCAGCTTAGCCCAGGGCGCGTACAATGAGCAGTTCTTC. This gives the protein CASSLAQGAYNEQFF.

The chain uses TRBV13 and TRBJ1-6, with 10 positions matching TRBD1. The CDR3 is 14 residues long. Per the germline V gene, CDR1 is PRHDT and CDR2 is FYEKMQ (reference sequence). V shed 10 bases, J shed 8 bases, and the junction held 8 bases outside the gene matches. CDR3 sequence: CATVTGGRDSPLHF. CDR3 coding DNA: TGTGCCACCGTGACAGGGGGCCGAGATTCACCCCTCCACTTT.

This sequence joins TRBV28 and TRBJ1-5; tentatively, D is TRBD1 (5 bases). The CDR3 spans 15 residues. V shed 7 bases and J shed 7 bases, with 20 bases lying between them. Germline CDR1 MDHEN, CDR2 SYDVKM. CDR3 DNA: TGTGCCAGCATCCGGCTCCGGGGGGGATGGCAGCCCCAGCATTTT. Translation: CASIRLRGGWQPQHF.

The V gene is TRBV19, the J gene TRBJ2-1; 7 nucleotides agree with TRBD2. The CDR3 has 15 residues. The V segment lost 6 bases and the J segment 4 bases; nucleotides outside the gene matches: 9. Germline-derived CDR1 and CDR2 are LNHDA and SQIVND (reference sequence). CDR3 coding DNA: TGTGCCAGTAGAACTGTGGCTAGCGGTTACAATGAGCAGTTCTTC. This encodes CASRTVASGYNEQFF.

The chain is built from TRBV7-9 and TRBJ2-1, with D tentatively TRBD2 (6 bases). The V gene's germline CDR1 is SEHNR and CDR2 FQNEAQ (reference sequence). Deletions cut 3 bases from V and 2 bases from J, with 20 bases between. The CDR3 has 18 amino acids. CDR3: CASSFTAGGRKTYNEQFF. The DNA for the CDR3 is TGTGCCAGCAGCTTCACTGCAGGAGGGCGGAAGACCTACAATGAGCAGTTCTTC.

The gene calls are TRBV27 and TRBJ2-7; a possible D gene is TRBD1 (5 bases). The CDR3 has 13 residues. V was clipped by 6 bases and J by 0 bases, with 9 bases between them. Germline V lookup: CDR1 MNHEY, CDR2 SMNVEV (reference sequence). This CDR3 reads CASRPDSSYEQYF. CDR3 DNA sequence: TGTGCCAGCAGACCTGACAGCTCCTACGAGCAGTACTTC.

This sequence joins TRBV27 and TRBJ2-1; no firm D call. The V gene lost 3 bases and the J gene lost 7 bases, with 7 bases spanning the gap. The germline V gene has CDR1 MNHEY and CDR2 SMNVEV (reference sequence). The CDR3 has 12 amino acids. CDR3 in DNA: TGTGCCAGCAGTTTTGTCGGGAATGAGCAGTTCTTC. It translates to CASSFVGNEQFF.

The rearrangement links TRBV29-1 to TRBJ2-7; TRBD1 matches 10 bases. V lost 3 bases and J lost 7; bases outside the gene matches: 12. CDR1 and CDR2 from the germline V gene are SQVTM and ANQGSEA. CDR3 length: 15 residues. CDR3 in DNA: TGCAGCGTTGATCTTGGGGGGACAGGGGATCGGGAGCAGTACTTC. This codes for CSVDLGGTGDREQYF.

The J gene is TRBJ2-7, the V gene TRBV11-3, with TRBD1 matching over 11 bases. Germline V gene sequence: CDR1 SGHNT, CDR2 YENEEA. The CDR3 has 14 amino acids. J was trimmed by 6 bases and V by 5 bases; bases with no gene match: 6. CDR3 amino acids: CASSTGQGAFEQYF. The DNA for the CDR3 is TGTGCCAGCAGCACCGGACAGGGGGCGTTCGAGCAGTACTTC.

The chain employs TRBV13 and TRBJ1-1; D not resolved. Germline V CDR1 and CDR2: PRHDT, FYEKMQ (reference sequence). The V gene lost 7 bases and the J gene lost 0 bases, with 12 bases spanning the gap. The CDR3 length is 14 residues. CDR3 nucleotides: TGTGCCAGCACCGAGAGAGTTTTGAACACTGAAGCTTTCTTT. The encoded protein is CASTERVLNTEAFF. Drawing the rest from reference TRBV13 and TRBJ1-1, the complete variable domain is AAGVIQSPRHLIKEKRETATLKCYPIPRHDTVYWYQQGPGQDPQFLISFYEKMQSDKGSIPDRFSAQQFSDYHSELNMSSLELGDSALYFCASTERVLNTEAFFGQGTRLTVV.

Written as DNA, the CDR3 is TGCAGTGCTAGAGGGCCAGGGGACTACGAGCAGTACTTC. This codes for CSARGPGDYEQYF. This chain joins TRBV20-1 and TRBJ2-7; a weak D match, TRBD1 (6 bases). The germline V gene encodes CDR1 DFQATT and CDR2 SNEGSKA (reference sequence). The ends were cut back, 1 base at V and 3 bases at J, with 10 bases in the middle. CDR3 length: 13 residues.

The chain links TRBV19 to TRBJ1-2, with D perhaps matching TRBD1 (6 bases). In germline, CDR1 is LNHDA, CDR2 SQIVND (reference sequence). This CDR3 is built from 13 residues. Trimming removed 3 bases at V and 7 bases at J, with 12 bases between. CDR3 sequence reads: CASSIGGLTGYTF. The DNA of the CDR3 is TGTGCCAGTAGTATCGGGGGGCTTACTGGCTACACCTTC. Together with reference TRBV19 and TRBJ1-2, the CDR3 gives the full variable domain: DGGITQSPKYLFRKEGQNVTLSCEQNLNHDAMYWYRQDPGQGLRLIYYSQIVNDFQKGDIAEGYSVSREKKESFPLTVTSAQKNPTAFYLCASSIGGLTGYTFGSGTRLTVV.

The chain joins TRBV28 to TRBJ2-3, with unresolved D. Germline V gives CDR1 MDHEN, CDR2 SYDVKM. The CDR3 is 12 residues long. The germline V and J ends were trimmed by 4 bases and 2 bases, with 4 bases remaining between them. The CDR3 protein is CASSSTTDTQYF. The DNA for the CDR3 is TGTGCCAGCAGTTCTACCACAGATACGCAGTATTTT.

The J gene is TRBJ2-5, the V gene TRBV4-1; D is undetermined. CDR1 is MGHRA and CDR2 is YSYEKL in the germline V gene. This CDR3 has 15 residues. V was cut by 2 bases and J by 2 bases, with 12 bases left in between. The CDR3 nucleotides read TGCGCCAGCAGCCAAATTGAGCTGGAGCAAGAGACCCAGTACTTC. Protein product: CASSQIELEQETQYF.

This chain joins TRBV4-1 and TRBJ2-7; D is unresolved. Per germline, CDR1 MGHRA and CDR2 YSYEKL. The ends were cut back, 4 bases at V and 3 bases at J, with 10 bases in the middle. CDR3 length: 13 amino acids. CDR3 residues: CASSPRLYYEQYF. The CDR3 DNA reads as TGCGCCAGCAGCCCCCGACTGTACTACGAGCAGTACTTC.

V is TRBV11-1 and J is TRBJ2-1; D might be TRBD2 (6 bases). From germline, CDR1 is SGHAT and CDR2 FQDESV (reference sequence). This CDR3 has 15 amino acids. Trimming removed 4 bases at V and 1 base at J, with 11 bases between. Here the CDR3 DNA reads TGTGCCAGCAGCTCCTCCGGGACTTCCTACAATGAGCAGTTCTTC. Amino acids: CASSSSGTSYNEQFF.

The genes are TRBV7-3 and TRBJ2-3; unclear D gene. Germline V gene data show CDR1 as SGHTA and CDR2 as FQGTGA. This CDR3 is built from 12 residues. V gave up 1 base and J gave up 6 bases, with 5 bases separating them. CDR3 sequence reads: CASSLSPDTQYF. The CDR3, as DNA: TGTGCCAGCAGCTTAAGTCCGGATACGCAGTATTTT.

The V call is TRBV11-2, the J call TRBJ2-1; D remains unclear. The CDR3 has 12 residues. Per the germline V gene, CDR1 is SGHAT and CDR2 is FQNNGV. V was clipped by 1 base and J by 10 bases, with 8 bases between them. The CDR3 region has the DNA TGTGCCAGCAGCTTAGGCGGTCTGGAGCAGTTCTTC. Its translation is CASSLGGLEQFF.

The genes are TRBV20-1 and TRBJ2-3; 10 bases are shared with TRBD2. Germline V gene lookup returns CDR1 DFQATT and CDR2 SNEGSKA (reference sequence). The ends lost 0 bases at V and 4 bases at J; junction bases unmatched: 7. The CDR3 has 16 amino acids. In DNA, the CDR3 is TGCAGTGCTAGAGATTCGCTAGCGGGGGACTCAGATACGCAGTATTTT. This gives the protein CSARDSLAGDSDTQYF.

The chain links TRBV4-1 to TRBJ2-1, with a possible D match to TRBD2 (7 bases). The CDR3 totals 16 residues. The germline V gene has CDR1 MGHRA and CDR2 YSYEKL. The V and J ends lost 0 bases and 0 bases respectively, with 9 bases between them. The CDR3 DNA follows: TGCGCCAGCAGCCAAGATAGGGGGGGCTCCTACAATGAGCAGTTCTTC. Its protein product is CASSQDRGGSYNEQFF.

The chain couples TRBV4-3 to TRBJ2-1, with 9 bases matching TRBD1. This CDR3 region has 15 residues. Unmatched junction bases numbered 9, after V lost 4 bases and J lost 8 bases. Per the germline V gene, CDR1 is LGHNA and CDR2 is YSLEER. The CDR3 sequence: CASSRDRGIGDEQFF. The CDR3, as DNA: TGCGCCAGCAGCCGCGACAGGGGGATTGGCGATGAGCAGTTCTTC.

The gene calls are TRBV9 and TRBJ1-6; D gene ambiguous. The CDR3 sequence is 12 residues long. CDR1 is SGDLS and CDR2 is YYNGEE in the germline V gene. V gave up 0 bases and J gave up 9 bases, with 4 bases separating them. CDR3 amino acids: CASSVVGSPLHF. As DNA, the CDR3 is TGTGCCAGCAGCGTAGTTGGTTCACCCCTCCACTTT.

The rearrangement uses TRBV12-3 or TRBV12-4 and TRBJ2-4, with no clear D. CDR3 length equals 14 residues. V gave up 3 bases and J gave up 1 base, with 7 bases separating them. In DNA, the CDR3 is TGTGCCAGCAGTTTCCCCGGGGCCAAAAACATTCAGTACTTC. Amino acid sequence: CASSFPGAKNIQYF.

This chain uses TRBV11-2 with TRBJ2-7, with TRBD1 matching 8 bases. There are 14 residues in the CDR3. The trim removed 0 bases at V and 2 bases at J, leaving 0 bases unmatched. Germline CDR1 is SGHAT and CDR2 is FQNNGV. The CDR3 coding sequence is TGTGCCAGCAGCTTAGAACAGGGGGCCTACGAGCAGTACTTC. The encoded protein is CASSLEQGAYEQYF.

The chain couples TRBV5-4 to TRBJ2-7, with D uncertain. The germline V gene has CDR1 SGHNT and CDR2 YYREEE (reference sequence). V lost 3 bases and J 4 bases, leaving 8 bases between the germline ends. CDR3 length: 12 amino acids. The CDR3 sequence: CASSSEAYEQYF. The CDR3 DNA follows: TGTGCCAGCAGCTCAGAGGCTTACGAGCAGTACTTC.